This TCR beta chain stems from a study of cytomegalovirus exposure and HLA in healthy donors. Per the germline V gene, CDR1 is MDHEN and CDR2 is SYDVKM. The CDR3 covers 15 residues. J lost 3 bases, V lost 6 bases, and 10 bases had no gene match. Data came from immunoSEQ multiplex PCR; TCRdb stores just in-frame clones and leaves some out. Among hundreds of thousands of clones, about nine tenths were seen once, and the ten largest hold roughly 0.75%. The clonotype comes from a woman aged 18 to 35 in good health and CMV-seronegative. V is TRBV28 and J is TRBJ1-1, with 7 nucleotides matching TRBD1. The material sequenced was PBMCs. This chain's CDR3 is CASSQGGGGDTEAFF. CDR3 in DNA: TGTGCCAGCAGCCAGGGGGGAGGAGGCGACACTGAAGCTTTCTTT. The full variable domain, with the rest looked up from reference TRBV28 and TRBJ1-1, is DVKVTQSSRYLVKRTGEKVFLECVQDMDHENMFWYRQDPGLGLRLIYFSYDVKMKEKGDIPEGYSVSREKKERFSLILESASTNQTSMYLCASSQGGGGDTEAFFGQGTRLTVV.